This T cell receptor beta chain originates from a study of blood T cell repertoires in COVID-19. Across the study: Samples came from the United States, Italy and Spain, spanning acute and convalescent COVID-19. Nucleic acid was either cDNA or gDNA, and it came from T cells, B-cell-depleted T cells, or PBMCs.

In the authors' methods: Nucleated cell counts were estimated from reference gene primer amplification. Profiling relied on immunoSEQ multiplex PCR, and the TCRdb table lists in-frame clones only, not all of them. The DNA gave D and trimming, while V, J and clone size come from that table. In the table there are tens of thousands of clones, around 85% of which are singletons. The receptor's source is a man aged 50 or older with acute or convalescent COVID-19. The sample taken for sequencing was peripheral blood.

The CDR3 DNA reads as TGTGCCAGCAGGATGGGGGGATGGAGGGGGCGGGATACGCAGTATTTT. It is translated as CASRMGGWRGRDTQYF. The chain recombines TRBV27 with TRBJ2-3; D is possibly TRBD1 (7 bases). CDR3 length: 16 amino acids. The germline V gene encodes CDR1 MNHEY and CDR2 SMNVEV (reference sequence). V lost 6 bases and J lost 6, with 22 bases in between.